This TCR beta chain is from a study of graft-versus-host responses after intestinal transplantation. Study-level background: Recipients uniformly received anti-thymocyte globulin induction, followed by tacrolimus and steroids for approximately 3 years.

Germline values: CDR1 MGHDK, CDR2 SYGVNS. Trimming pared 3 bases from V and 7 bases from J, leaving 16 bases between. This CDR3 is 15 amino acids long. General study results and limits: Detected in recipient marrow were GvH clones, some of which were first observed in ileum or blood.

The method was immunoSEQ multiplex PCR; TCRdb's version includes in-frame clones alone and lacks a portion of them. The table lists 70,000 or so clones, over 70% of them singletons. With respect to this clone: Its antigen is not known.

This receptor was taken from a human donor who was the organ donor for an intestinal transplant. The chain links TRBV25-1 to TRBJ2-1, with D perhaps TRBD1 (6 bases). The specimen was unstimulated CD4+ T cells sorted from spleen or lymph node cells, collected before transplant. This chain's CDR3 is CASSDIKGGGNEQFF. The CDR3 nucleotides are TGTGCCAGCAGTGATATCAAAGGGGGTGGGAATGAGCAGTTCTTC.